This is a list of T cell receptor beta chains from one sample in a study of regulatory T cells in long-lasting Graves disease. TCRdb re-called the multiplex PCR reads with MiXCR, one entry per CDR3 protein. The repertoire holds 200,000 to 250,000 distinct CDR3 sequences, approximately 18% seen once, with about an eighth in the top ten. The same data also went into a second study, on T cells in Graves' hyperthyroidism and ophthalmopathy.

This specimen consisted of peripheral blood mononuclear cells (PBMCs), obtained at new diagnosis, from a patient treated with antithyroid drugs. The origin of the receptors is a woman aged 25 to 39 with Graves disease. Each CDR3 is given with its conserved first and last residue. The D gene is left open where the match is weak. Only part of the rows carry a size: once, few, many, or a class if the clone is expanded.

d_gene	v_gene	abundance	j_gene	CDR3aa	CDR3nt
.	TRBV2	many	TRBJ2-3	CASSETDTQYF	TGCGCCAGCAGCGAAACAGATACGCAGTATTTT
.	TRBV4-1	many	TRBJ1-1	CASSQRPGPNTEAFF	TGCGCCAGCAGCCAACGGCCGGGACCGAACACTGAAGCTTTCTTT
.	TRBV28	.	TRBJ2-1	CASWTPYNEQFF	TGTGCCAGCTGGACACCTTACAATGAGCAGTTCTTC
.	TRBV11-3	many	TRBJ2-4	CASSSGARENIQYF	TGTGCCAGCAGCTCAGGCGCGAGGGAAAACATTCAGTACTTC
.	TRBV7-9	many	TRBJ2-2	CASSLAQGFTGELFF	TGTGCCAGCAGCTTAGCTCAGGGATTCACCGGGGAGCTGTTTTTT
.	TRBV6-2/TRBV6-3	many	TRBJ2-3	CASSRSEGTQYF	TGTGCCAGCAGCCGGTCGGAGGGTACGCAGTATTTT
.	TRBV19	.	TRBJ2-3	CASSIEHQTTPAQYF	TGTGCCAGTAGTATAGAGCACCAAACCACGCCGGCGCAGTATTTT
TRBD2	TRBV2	many	TRBJ2-3	CASSYGLAGLTDTQYF	TGTGCCAGCAGCTACGGACTAGCGGGTCTAACAGATACGCAGTATTTT
.	TRBV6-1	many	TRBJ1-1	CASSEPNFASEAFF	TGTGCCAGCAGTGAACCTAATTTTGCCTCTGAAGCTTTCTTT
.	TRBV11-3	many	TRBJ2-7	CASRVRDTNTYEQYF	TGTGCCAGCAGGGTCCGGGACACCAACACCTACGAGCAGTACTTC
.	TRBV19	many	TRBJ1-1	CASSPAGLNTEAFF	TGTGCCAGTAGTCCGGCGGGGCTAAACACTGAAGCTTTCTTT
.	TRBV10-3	many	TRBJ1-1	CAISEIAPGTYTEAFF	TGTGCCATCAGTGAGATCGCTCCCGGGACTTACACTGAAGCTTTCTTT